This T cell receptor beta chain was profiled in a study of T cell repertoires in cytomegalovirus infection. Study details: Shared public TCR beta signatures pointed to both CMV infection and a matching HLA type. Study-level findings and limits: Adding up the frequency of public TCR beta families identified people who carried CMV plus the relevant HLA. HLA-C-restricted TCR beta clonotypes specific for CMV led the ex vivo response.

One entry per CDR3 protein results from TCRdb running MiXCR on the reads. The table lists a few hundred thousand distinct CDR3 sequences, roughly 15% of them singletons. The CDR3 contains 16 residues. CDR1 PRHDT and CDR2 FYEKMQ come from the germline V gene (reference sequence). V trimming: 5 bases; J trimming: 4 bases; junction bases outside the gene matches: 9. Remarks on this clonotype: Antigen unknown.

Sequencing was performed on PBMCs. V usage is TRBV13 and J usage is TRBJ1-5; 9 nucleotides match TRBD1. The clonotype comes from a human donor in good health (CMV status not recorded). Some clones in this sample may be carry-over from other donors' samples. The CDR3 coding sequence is TGTGCCAGCAGCCTTGGACAGGGGATTAAGAATCAGCCCCAGCATTTT. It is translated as CASSLGQGIKNQPQHF.